These T cell receptor beta chains were read from a single sample in a study of cytotoxic CD8 clonotypes in ibrutinib-treated CLL. The table came from immunoSEQ multiplex PCR; TCRdb's copy has only in-frame clones and leaves some out. The table includes hundreds of thousands of clones, about 77% detected once. This specimen consisted of PBMCs, obtained before ibrutinib treatment. Source of these receptors: a human donor with chronic lymphocytic leukemia. The CDR3 runs from the conserved cysteine through the conserved F or W. The D gene is left open where the match is weak. Clone size is given for some rows only: seen once, a few or many times, or a class if the clone is expanded.

j_call: TRBJ1-5; d_call: -; v_call: TRBV18; clone_size: -; cdr3_nt: TGTGCCAGCTCACTCCGACAGGCGGAAGCGGATCAGCCCCAGCATTTT; cdr3_aa: CASSLRQAEADQPQHF
j_call: TRBJ1-2; d_call: -; v_call: TRBV28; clone_size: -; cdr3_nt: TGTGCCAGCATGGCGAACGCTAACTATGGCTACACCTTC; cdr3_aa: CASMANANYGYTF
j_call: TRBJ2-7; d_call: TRBD1; v_call: TRBV2; clone_size: -; cdr3_nt: TGTGCCAGCAGTGTCGGACAACAGGGGTTTCAGTACTTC; cdr3_aa: CASSVGQQGFQYF
j_call: TRBJ2-5; d_call: TRBD2; v_call: TRBV30; clone_size: few; cdr3_nt: TGTGCCTGGAGTGTAGCGGGAGTGGAGACCCAGTACTTC; cdr3_aa: CAWSVAGVETQYF
j_call: TRBJ2-7; d_call: TRBD1; v_call: TRBV9; clone_size: once; cdr3_nt: TGTGCCAGCAGCGTAGCTGGACAGGGGATCCACGAGCAGTACTTC; cdr3_aa: CASSVAGQGIHEQYF
j_call: TRBJ2-1; d_call: TRBD2; v_call: TRBV5-8; clone_size: -; cdr3_nt: TGTGCCAGCAGCCCTTCTGGACTAGCGGGAGTGGGCCCCTATGAGCAGTTCTTC; cdr3_aa: CASSPSGLAGVGPYEQFF
j_call: TRBJ1-2; d_call: -; v_call: TRBV2; clone_size: few; cdr3_nt: TGTGCCAGCCAACCTCAGCTAGGCTATGGCTACACCTTC; cdr3_aa: CASQPQLGYGYTF
j_call: TRBJ2-4; d_call: -; v_call: TRBV4-3; clone_size: once; cdr3_nt: TGCGCCAGCAGCCGACAGGCAACGGGGGAAAACATTCAGTACTTC; cdr3_aa: CASSRQATGENIQYF
j_call: TRBJ2-2; d_call: -; v_call: TRBV5-1; clone_size: -; cdr3_nt: TGCGCCAGCAGCTTGGGTAGGGGAGGCACCGGGGAGCTGTTTTTT; cdr3_aa: CASSLGRGGTGELFF
j_call: TRBJ1-2; d_call: TRBD1; v_call: TRBV9; clone_size: -; cdr3_nt: TGTGCCAGCAGCGTGGGGACAGGGACGTTGGGCTATGGCTACACCTTC; cdr3_aa: CASSVGTGTLGYGYTF
j_call: TRBJ2-5; d_call: TRBD2; v_call: TRBV29-1; clone_size: -; cdr3_nt: TGCAGCGTGCGCCTAGCGGGAGAAGATCAAGAGGAGAAGACCCAGTACTTC; cdr3_aa: CSVRLAGEDQEEKTQYF
j_call: TRBJ1-2; d_call: TRBD1; v_call: TRBV2; clone_size: -; cdr3_nt: TGTGCCAGCAAAGATACAGGGGTATCCTATGGCTACACCTTC; cdr3_aa: CASKDTGVSYGYTF
j_call: TRBJ2-5; d_call: -; v_call: TRBV5-1; clone_size: -; cdr3_nt: TGCGCCAGCAGTCCGGTGGGAGAGACCCAGTACTTC; cdr3_aa: CASSPVGETQYF
j_call: TRBJ2-7; d_call: TRBD2; v_call: TRBV7-9; clone_size: -; cdr3_nt: TGTGCCAGCAGCTTAGTAGCGGGAGGTACCTACGAGCAGTACTTC; cdr3_aa: CASSLVAGGTYEQYF
j_call: TRBJ2-7; d_call: -; v_call: TRBV4-3; clone_size: -; cdr3_nt: TGCGCCAGCAGCCAAGATCAGTTACAGTACTACGAGCAGTACTTC; cdr3_aa: CASSQDQLQYYEQYF
j_call: TRBJ2-6; d_call: TRBD1; v_call: TRBV5-1; clone_size: few; cdr3_nt: TGCGCCAGCAGCGTCAACCCGGGACAGGGGAACTCTGGGGCCAACGTCCTGACTTTC; cdr3_aa: CASSVNPGQGNSGANVLTF
j_call: TRBJ1-1; d_call: -; v_call: TRBV19; clone_size: -; cdr3_nt: TGTGCCAGTAGTATTTTGGGTGGGGTCACTGAAGCTTTCTTT; cdr3_aa: CASSILGGVTEAFF
j_call: TRBJ2-7; d_call: -; v_call: TRBV7-8; clone_size: -; cdr3_nt: TGTGCCAGCAGCTTAGGGTCAGTCTACGAGCAGTACTTC; cdr3_aa: CASSLGSVYEQYF
j_call: TRBJ2-2; d_call: -; v_call: TRBV10-3; clone_size: -; cdr3_nt: TGTGCCATCACGGGTGCAGGGTCAGGGGTTCGGGAGCTGTTTTTT; cdr3_aa: CAITGAGSGVRELFF
j_call: TRBJ2-5; d_call: -; v_call: TRBV6-5; clone_size: -; cdr3_nt: TGTGCCAGCACCCCGACAGGGAGGGAGACCCAGTACTTC; cdr3_aa: CASTPTGRETQYF
j_call: TRBJ2-7; d_call: TRBD1; v_call: TRBV7-8; clone_size: -; cdr3_nt: TGTGCCAGCAGCTTAGGGACAGGGGACGAGCAGTACTTC; cdr3_aa: CASSLGTGDEQYF
j_call: TRBJ2-7; d_call: -; v_call: TRBV4-2; clone_size: -; cdr3_nt: TGTGCCAGCAGCCAAGATAGTGGTGACACCTACGAGCAGTACTTC; cdr3_aa: CASSQDSGDTYEQYF
j_call: TRBJ2-7; d_call: -; v_call: TRBV19; clone_size: -; cdr3_nt: TGTGCCAGTAGTATAGGGGTCAGGGAGAGTTCCTACGAGCAGTACTTC; cdr3_aa: CASSIGVRESSYEQYF
j_call: TRBJ2-2; d_call: -; v_call: TRBV6-5; clone_size: -; cdr3_nt: TGTGCCAGCAGTTACCTGGGGAATATGCGAACCGGGGAGCTGTTTTTT; cdr3_aa: CASSYLGNMRTGELFF
j_call: TRBJ2-3; d_call: -; v_call: TRBV2; clone_size: -; cdr3_nt: TGTGCCAGCAGCCCTACCGGGCCGCAGTATTTT; cdr3_aa: CASSPTGPQYF
j_call: TRBJ1-2; d_call: TRBD1; v_call: TRBV5-1; clone_size: once; cdr3_nt: TGCGCCAGCGGACCGGGGACAGGAAGATACTATGGCTACACCTTC; cdr3_aa: CASGPGTGRYYGYTF
j_call: TRBJ1-4; d_call: TRBD1; v_call: TRBV9; clone_size: -; cdr3_nt: TGTGCCAGCAGCCCTTCGGGGGGACAGGGCTATGAAAAACTGTTTTTT; cdr3_aa: CASSPSGGQGYEKLFF
j_call: TRBJ2-7; d_call: -; v_call: TRBV7-9; clone_size: once; cdr3_nt: TGTGCCAGCAGCCTAGGGACGGGATACTACGAGCAGTACTTC; cdr3_aa: CASSLGTGYYEQYF
j_call: TRBJ2-3; d_call: -; v_call: TRBV28; clone_size: -; cdr3_nt: TGTGCCAGCAGTTTAAGCAGGGACGCAGATACGCAGTATTTT; cdr3_aa: CASSLSRDADTQYF
j_call: TRBJ2-3; d_call: TRBD2; v_call: TRBV2; clone_size: -; cdr3_nt: TGTGCCAGCAGAGCGGGGGGCACAGATACGCAGTATTTT; cdr3_aa: CASRAGGTDTQYF
j_call: TRBJ2-5; d_call: -; v_call: TRBV2; clone_size: -; cdr3_nt: TGTGCCAGCAGAGACAAAATAGCGGCGGAGACCCAGTACTTC; cdr3_aa: CASRDKIAAETQYF
j_call: TRBJ1-2; d_call: -; v_call: TRBV28; clone_size: -; cdr3_nt: TGTGCCAGCAGTGTATGGGACCGCCTTCTTGGCTACACCTTC; cdr3_aa: CASSVWDRLLGYTF
j_call: TRBJ1-2; d_call: -; v_call: TRBV27; clone_size: once; cdr3_nt: TGTGCCAGCAGCCCGGGCTGGGCCCGGGGCTACACCTTC; cdr3_aa: CASSPGWARGYTF
j_call: TRBJ1-2; d_call: TRBD1; v_call: TRBV7-7; clone_size: -; cdr3_nt: TGTGCCAGCAGCCAGCCCCGGGACAGGGACCCCTATGGCTACACCTTC; cdr3_aa: CASSQPRDRDPYGYTF
j_call: TRBJ1-5; d_call: -; v_call: TRBV30; clone_size: -; cdr3_nt: TGTGCCTGGTCAGGGACTAATAGCAATCAGCCCCAGCATTTT; cdr3_aa: CAWSGTNSNQPQHF
j_call: TRBJ2-1; d_call: TRBD1; v_call: TRBV15; clone_size: -; cdr3_nt: TGTGCCACCAGCAGAGATCTCTGGACAGGGGGCCGGTACAATGAGCAGTTCTTC; cdr3_aa: CATSRDLWTGGRYNEQFF
j_call: TRBJ2-7; d_call: TRBD1; v_call: TRBV6-5; clone_size: -; cdr3_nt: TGTGCCAGCAGTTACGGGCCAGGGGGCCTCTACGAGCAGTACTTC; cdr3_aa: CASSYGPGGLYEQYF
j_call: TRBJ1-4; d_call: -; v_call: TRBV5-8; clone_size: once; cdr3_nt: TGTGCCAGCAGCTGGAGAGTGGGTAATGAAAAACTGTTTTTT; cdr3_aa: CASSWRVGNEKLFF
j_call: TRBJ1-5; d_call: -; v_call: TRBV7-9; clone_size: -; cdr3_nt: TGTGCCAGCAGCTTAGGGGCCGGACAGTGGGGGCAGCCCCAGCATTTT; cdr3_aa: CASSLGAGQWGQPQHF
j_call: TRBJ2-7; d_call: -; v_call: TRBV7-9; clone_size: -; cdr3_nt: TGTGCCAGCAGCTCCACCTTTGGGGGAGAAGACGAGCAGTACTTC; cdr3_aa: CASSSTFGGEDEQYF
j_call: TRBJ2-5; d_call: TRBD2; v_call: TRBV18; clone_size: -; cdr3_nt: TGTGCCAGCTCACCACTTGCCCAGCGGGAGGGCCTGGAGACCCAGTACTTC; cdr3_aa: CASSPLAQREGLETQYF
j_call: TRBJ1-2; d_call: -; v_call: TRBV7-9; clone_size: -; cdr3_nt: TGTGCCAGCAGCTTAGTTCCCAACTATGGCTACACCTTC; cdr3_aa: CASSLVPNYGYTF
j_call: TRBJ2-7; d_call: -; v_call: TRBV30; clone_size: -; cdr3_nt: TGTGCCTGGAGTGTATTGGGTAACGAGCAGTACTTC; cdr3_aa: CAWSVLGNEQYF